These T cell receptor beta chains were read from a single sample in a study of beta chain features in type 1 diabetes. The assay was immunoSEQ multiplex PCR, and TCRdb's table has in-frame clones only and misses some. Here the sample spans hundreds of thousands of clones, about a tenth being singletons. Sequencing was performed on naive CD4+ T cells from blood. All receptors derive from a man aged 25-40 years with type 1 diabetes. CDR3s include the opening cysteine and the closing phenylalanine or tryptophan. The order of the fields is J gene, V gene, CDR3 protein.

TRBJ1-1 TRBV29-1 CSVIDSPNTEAFF
TRBJ2-3 TRBV5-6 CASSSFPGLADTDTQYF
TRBJ2-6 TRBV18 CASSPQGSTSGANVLTF
TRBJ1-2 TRBV18 CASFSRDRGGYGYTF
TRBJ2-2 TRBV5-1 CASSGLAGGTGELFF
TRBJ2-7 TRBV10-2 CASSAWEGERGYEQYF
TRBJ2-2 TRBV9 CASSVLQANTGELFF
TRBJ1-6 TRBV6-5 CASIRGLWDNSPLHF
TRBJ1-5 TRBV7-2 CASLQGPNQPQHF
TRBJ2-2 TRBV5-1 CASSLQGNTGELFF
TRBJ2-6 TRBV18 CASSLNTGAGANVLTF
TRBJ1-5 TRBV2 CASSDTGGNQPQHF
TRBJ2-6 TRBV18 CASSPSVSGANVLTF
TRBJ2-5 TRBV18 CASSPGPETQYF
TRBJ1-1 TRBV6-1 CASSENGGVRTEAFF
TRBJ1-6 TRBV9 CASSVAPSPPDSPLHF
TRBJ1-4 TRBV30 CAWSRDNSEKLFF
TRBJ2-3 TRBV7-9 CASNTRGGGGGTDTQYF
TRBJ1-2 TRBV18 CASSPQERSLGYTF
TRBJ2-5 TRBV9 CASSVGSSGGHRETQYF
TRBJ2-6 TRBV10-3 CATGRGAPGANVLTF
TRBJ2-5 TRBV7-2 CASSLTSGGFYKTQYF
TRBJ2-3 TRBV19 CASSLGLNTDTQYF
TRBJ2-3 TRBV5-1 CASRLGGADTQYF
TRBJ1-5 TRBV19 CASRLRGTSNQPQHF
TRBJ1-2 TRBV29-1 CSVSRTSNYGYTF
TRBJ2-5 TRBV5-6 CASSSPRGGETQYF
TRBJ2-7 TRBV5-5 CASSLTGTGSWEQYF
TRBJ2-2 TRBV2 CASSYTETGELFF
TRBJ1-2 TRBV5-1 CASSLAGGNYGYTF
TRBJ2-7 TRBV5-1 CASRDGRASYEQYF